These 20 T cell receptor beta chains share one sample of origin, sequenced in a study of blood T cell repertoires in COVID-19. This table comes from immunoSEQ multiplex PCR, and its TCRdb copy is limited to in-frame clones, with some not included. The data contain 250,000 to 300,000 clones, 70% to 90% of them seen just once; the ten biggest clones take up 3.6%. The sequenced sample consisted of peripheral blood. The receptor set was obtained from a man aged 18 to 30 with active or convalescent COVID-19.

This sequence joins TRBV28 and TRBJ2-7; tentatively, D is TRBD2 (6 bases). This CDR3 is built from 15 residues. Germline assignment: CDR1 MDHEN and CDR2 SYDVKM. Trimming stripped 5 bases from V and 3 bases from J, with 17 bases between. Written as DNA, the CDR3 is TGTGCCAGCAGTACGGACTCCTCGGGACTCTACGAGCAGTACTTC. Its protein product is CASSTDSSGLYEQYF. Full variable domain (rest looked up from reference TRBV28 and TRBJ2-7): DVKVTQSSRYLVKRTGEKVFLECVQDMDHENMFWYRQDPGLGLRLIYFSYDVKMKEKGDIPEGYSVSREKKERFSLILESASTNQTSMYLCASSTDSSGLYEQYFGPGTRLTVT.

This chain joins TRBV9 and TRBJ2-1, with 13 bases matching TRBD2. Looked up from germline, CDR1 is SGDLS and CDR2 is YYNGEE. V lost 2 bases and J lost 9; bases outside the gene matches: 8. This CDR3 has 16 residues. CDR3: CASSVEGLAGVSEQFF. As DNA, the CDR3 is TGTGCCAGCAGCGTCGAAGGACTAGCGGGAGTTAGTGAGCAGTTCTTC.

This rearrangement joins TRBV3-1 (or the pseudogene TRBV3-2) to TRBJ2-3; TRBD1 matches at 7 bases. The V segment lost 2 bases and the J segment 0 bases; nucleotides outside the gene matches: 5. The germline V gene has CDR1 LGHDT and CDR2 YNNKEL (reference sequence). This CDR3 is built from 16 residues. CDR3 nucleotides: TGTGCCAGCAGCCAACGTAGGGACAGAAGCACAGATACGCAGTATTTT. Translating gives CASSQRRDRSTDTQYF.

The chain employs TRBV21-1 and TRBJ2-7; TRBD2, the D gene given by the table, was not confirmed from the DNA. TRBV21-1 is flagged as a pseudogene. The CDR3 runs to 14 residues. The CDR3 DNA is TGTGCCAGCAGCAAAGATAGGGCAAAGCGGAAGCAGTACTTC. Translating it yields CASSKDRAKRKQYF.

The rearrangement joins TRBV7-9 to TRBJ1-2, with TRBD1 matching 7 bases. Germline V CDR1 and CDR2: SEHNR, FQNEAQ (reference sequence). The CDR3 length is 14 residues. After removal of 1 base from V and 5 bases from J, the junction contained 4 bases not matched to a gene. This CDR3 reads CASSLGGQWYGYTF. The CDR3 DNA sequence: TGTGCCAGCAGCTTAGGGGGACAGTGGTATGGCTACACCTTC.

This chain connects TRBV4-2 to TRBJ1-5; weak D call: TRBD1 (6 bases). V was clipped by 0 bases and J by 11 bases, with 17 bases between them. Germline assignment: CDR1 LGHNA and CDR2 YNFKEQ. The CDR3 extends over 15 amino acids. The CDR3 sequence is CASSQEGGGQFSQHF. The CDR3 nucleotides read TGTGCCAGCAGCCAAGAAGGGGGTGGGCAATTCTCCCAGCATTTT.

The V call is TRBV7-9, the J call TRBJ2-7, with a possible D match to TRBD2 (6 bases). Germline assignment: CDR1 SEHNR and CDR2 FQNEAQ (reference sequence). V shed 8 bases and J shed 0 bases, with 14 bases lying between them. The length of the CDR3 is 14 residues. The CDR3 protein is CASSGVLSSYEQYF. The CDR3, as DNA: TGTGCCAGCTCGGGAGTGTTGAGCTCCTACGAGCAGTACTTC.

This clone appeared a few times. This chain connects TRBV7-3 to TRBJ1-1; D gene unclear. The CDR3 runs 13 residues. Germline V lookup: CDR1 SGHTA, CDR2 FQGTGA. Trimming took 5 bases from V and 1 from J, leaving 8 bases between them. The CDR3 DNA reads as TGTGCCAGCAGCACCAGCGGGAACACTGAAGCTTTCTTT. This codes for CASSTSGNTEAFF. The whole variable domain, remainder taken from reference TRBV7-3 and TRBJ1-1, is GAGVSQTPSNKVTEKGKYVELRCDPISGHTALYWYRQSLGQGPEFLIYFQGTGAADDSGLPNDRFFAVRPEGSVSTLKIQRTERGDSAVYLCASSTSGNTEAFFGQGTRLTVV.

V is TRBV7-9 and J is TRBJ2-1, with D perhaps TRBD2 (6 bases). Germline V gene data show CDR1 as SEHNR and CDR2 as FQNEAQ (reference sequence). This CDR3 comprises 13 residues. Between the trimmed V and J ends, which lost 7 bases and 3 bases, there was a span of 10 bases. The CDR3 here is CASNTGSYNEQFF. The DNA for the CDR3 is TGTGCCAGCAACACCGGGAGCTACAATGAGCAGTTCTTC.

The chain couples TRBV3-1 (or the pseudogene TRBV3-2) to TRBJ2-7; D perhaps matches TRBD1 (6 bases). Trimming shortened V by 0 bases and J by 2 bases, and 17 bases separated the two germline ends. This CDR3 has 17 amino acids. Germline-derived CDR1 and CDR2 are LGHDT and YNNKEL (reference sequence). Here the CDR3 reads CASSQEHCYRAAYEQYF. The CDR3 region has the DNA TGTGCCAGCAGCCAAGAACACTGCTACAGGGCTGCCTACGAGCAGTACTTC.

The CDR3 protein is CAWSVGGPQHF. As DNA, the CDR3 is TGTGCCTGGAGTGTAGGCGGGCCCCAGCATTTT. This chain links TRBV30 with TRBJ1-5; D is ambiguous. Germline lookup yields CDR1 GTSNPN and CDR2 SVGIG (reference sequence). The CDR3 consists of 11 residues. The V and J ends lost 0 bases and 9 bases respectively, with 6 bases between them.

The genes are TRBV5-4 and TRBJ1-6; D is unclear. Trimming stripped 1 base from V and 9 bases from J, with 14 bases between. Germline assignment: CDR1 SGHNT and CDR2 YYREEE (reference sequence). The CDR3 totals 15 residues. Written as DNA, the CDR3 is TGTGCCAGCAGCTTGAAGGGTTTCGGAGGTTCACCCCTCCACTTT. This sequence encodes CASSLKGFGGSPLHF.

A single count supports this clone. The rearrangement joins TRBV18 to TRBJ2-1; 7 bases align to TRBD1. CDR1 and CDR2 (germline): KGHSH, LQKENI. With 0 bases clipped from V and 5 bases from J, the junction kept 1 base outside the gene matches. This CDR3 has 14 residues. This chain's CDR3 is CASSPPTGNNEQFF. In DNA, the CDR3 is TGTGCCAGCTCACCACCGACAGGGAACAATGAGCAGTTCTTC.

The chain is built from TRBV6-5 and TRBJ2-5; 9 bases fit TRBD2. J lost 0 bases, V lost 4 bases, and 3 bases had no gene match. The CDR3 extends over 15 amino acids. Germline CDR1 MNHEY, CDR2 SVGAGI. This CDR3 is CASSWKRGDQETQYF. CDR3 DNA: TGTGCCAGCAGTTGGAAGCGGGGGGACCAAGAGACCCAGTACTTC.

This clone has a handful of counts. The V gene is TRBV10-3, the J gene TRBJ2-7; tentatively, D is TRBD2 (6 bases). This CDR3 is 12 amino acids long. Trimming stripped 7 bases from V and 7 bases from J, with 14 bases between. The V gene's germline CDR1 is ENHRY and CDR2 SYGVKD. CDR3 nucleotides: TGTGCCATCACCGGAGGGCCGGAAGAGCAGTACTTC. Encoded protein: CAITGGPEEQYF.

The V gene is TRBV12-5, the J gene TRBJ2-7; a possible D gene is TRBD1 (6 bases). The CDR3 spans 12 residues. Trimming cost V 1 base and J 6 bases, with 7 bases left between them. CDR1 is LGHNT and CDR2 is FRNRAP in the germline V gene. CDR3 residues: CASGLETGEQYF. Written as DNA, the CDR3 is TGTGCTAGTGGTTTGGAGACAGGCGAGCAGTACTTC.

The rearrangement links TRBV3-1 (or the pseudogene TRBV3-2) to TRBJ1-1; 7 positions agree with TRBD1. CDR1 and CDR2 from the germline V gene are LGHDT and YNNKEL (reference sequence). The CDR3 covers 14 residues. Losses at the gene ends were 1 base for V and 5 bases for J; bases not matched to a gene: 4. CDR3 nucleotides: TGTGCCAGCAGCCAAGGGACAGGCGAAACTGAAGCTTTCTTT. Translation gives CASSQGTGETEAFF.

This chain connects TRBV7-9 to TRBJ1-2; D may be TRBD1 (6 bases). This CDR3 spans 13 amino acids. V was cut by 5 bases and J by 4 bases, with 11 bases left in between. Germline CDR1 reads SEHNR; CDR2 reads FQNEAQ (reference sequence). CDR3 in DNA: TGTGCCAGCAGCCCACAGGGACCCTATGGCTACACCTTC. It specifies CASSPQGPYGYTF.

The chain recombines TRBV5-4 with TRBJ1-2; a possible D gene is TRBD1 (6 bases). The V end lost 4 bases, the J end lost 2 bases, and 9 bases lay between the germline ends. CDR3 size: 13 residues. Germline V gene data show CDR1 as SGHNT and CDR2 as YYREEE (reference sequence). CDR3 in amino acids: CASSRQENYGYTF. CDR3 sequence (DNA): TGTGCCAGCAGCCGACAGGAGAACTATGGCTACACCTTC. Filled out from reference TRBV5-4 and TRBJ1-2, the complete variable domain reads ETGVTQSPTHLIKTRGQQVTLRCSSQSGHNTVSWYQQALGQGPQFIFQYYREEENGRGNFPPRFSGLQFPNYSSELNVNALELDDSALYLCASSRQENYGYTFGSGTRLTVV.

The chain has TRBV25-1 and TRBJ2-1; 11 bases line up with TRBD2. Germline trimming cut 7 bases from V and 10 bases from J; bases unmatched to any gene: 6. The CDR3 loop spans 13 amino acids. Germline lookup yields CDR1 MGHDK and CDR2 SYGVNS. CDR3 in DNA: TGTGCCAGCACTCTAGCGGGGGGAAACGAGCAGTTCTTC. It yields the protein CASTLAGGNEQFF.